The 15 T cell receptor beta chains below come from one sample, sequenced in a study of shared clonotypes between healthy human individuals. The repertoire was sequenced with immunoSEQ multiplex PCR; TCRdb's copy has only in-frame clones and lacks some. The sample has some 490,000 clones, around 80% seen once. Sequenced: PBMCs. The receptors shown here come from a woman aged 40 to 50 in good health. Some clones in this sample may be carry-over from other donors' samples.

This clone has just a few counts. CDR3 in amino acids: CASSAQTGRGYTF. CDR3 in DNA: TGTGCCAGCAGTGCCCAAACAGGGCGGGGCTACACCTTC. This chain connects TRBV2 to TRBJ1-2; the D gene is possibly TRBD1 (6 bases). This CDR3 contains 13 residues. Between the trimmed V and J ends, which lost 4 bases and 8 bases, there was a span of 14 bases. Germline-derived CDR1 and CDR2 are SNHLY and FYNNEI.

The chain carries TRBV7-3 and TRBJ2-3, with 10 bases that match TRBD2. Germline values: CDR1 SGHTA, CDR2 FQGTGA. The V segment lost 5 bases and the J segment 3 bases; nucleotides outside the gene matches: 5. There are 15 residues in the CDR3. The CDR3 region has the DNA TGTGCCAGCAGCGCTAGCGGGAGTAGGACAGATACGCAGTATTTT. It specifies CASSASGSRTDTQYF.

The chain joins TRBV28 to TRBJ1-2, with TRBD1 matching over 12 bases. The germline CDR1 and CDR2 sequences are MDHEN and SYDVKM. The V and J ends lost 7 bases and 8 bases, in that order; junction bases with no gene match: 11. The CDR3 runs to 15 residues. The CDR3 is CASTPWGQGARGYTF. The CDR3 DNA reads TGTGCCAGCACACCTTGGGGACAGGGGGCTCGGGGCTACACCTTC.

The rearrangement links TRBV10-3 to TRBJ2-7; the D gene is possibly TRBD2 (6 bases). V was trimmed by 3 bases and J by 0 bases, leaving 12 bases between them. Germline-derived CDR1 and CDR2 are ENHRY and SYGVKD. The CDR3 is made up of 15 amino acids. CDR3 sequence reads: CAISEGSGISYEQYF. CDR3 bases: TGTGCCATCAGTGAAGGTAGCGGTATCTCCTACGAGCAGTACTTC.

This chain uses TRBV5-1 with TRBJ2-7; 15 nucleotides align to TRBD2. Germline CDR1 SGHRS, CDR2 YFSETQ. J gave up 6 bases and V 4 bases, and 5 bases lay outside the gene matches. The CDR3 contains 15 residues. The chain's CDR3 is CASSRGLAGGVEQYF. The CDR3 bases are TGCGCCAGCAGCCGCGGACTAGCGGGAGGGGTCGAGCAGTACTTC.

The rearrangement joins TRBV18 to TRBJ2-3; no clear D. CDR3 length equals 14 residues. Trimming removed 3 bases from V and 0 bases from J, with 7 bases in between. Germline V gene lookup returns CDR1 KGHSH and CDR2 LQKENI. CDR3: CASSPYGSTDTQYF. Here the CDR3 DNA reads TGTGCCAGCTCACCTTACGGGAGCACAGATACGCAGTATTTT.

This chain connects TRBV5-6 to TRBJ1-5; 8 nucleotides align to TRBD1. V shed 2 bases and J 5 bases; nucleotides not matched to a gene: 15. This CDR3 is 18 amino acids long. In germline, CDR1 is SGHDT, CDR2 YYEEEE. The CDR3 region has the DNA TGTGCCAGCAGCTTTCAAGCCGGGACTGGGACAGGTTATCAGCCCCAGCATTTT. Amino acids: CASSFQAGTGTGYQPQHF.

V usage is TRBV28 and J usage is TRBJ2-1; the D gene is possibly TRBD1 (6 bases). Trimming shortened V by 4 bases and J by 3 bases, and 19 bases separated the two germline ends. This CDR3 comprises 17 residues. Germline V CDR1 and CDR2: MDHEN, SYDVKM. The CDR3 loop reads CASSSTQGHPNYNEQFF. In DNA form, the CDR3 reads TGTGCCAGCAGTTCCACCCAGGGACACCCAAACTACAATGAGCAGTTCTTC. The full variable domain, rest sourced from reference TRBV28 and TRBJ2-1, is DVKVTQSSRYLVKRTGEKVFLECVQDMDHENMFWYRQDPGLGLRLIYFSYDVKMKEKGDIPEGYSVSREKKERFSLILESASTNQTSMYLCASSSTQGHPNYNEQFFGPGTRLTVL.

This chain links TRBV10-3 with TRBJ2-3, with D maybe TRBD1 (5 bases). CDR3 size: 15 residues. CDR1 is ENHRY and CDR2 is SYGVKD in the germline V gene. V lost 5 bases to trimming and J lost 3 bases, with 15 bases between them. The CDR3, as DNA: TGTGCCATCAGTATGGGGCAAATAGGGACAGATACGCAGTATTTT. The encoded protein is CAISMGQIGTDTQYF.

This chain joins TRBV4-1 and TRBJ2-3, with 10 nucleotides matching TRBD2. Germline CDR1 is MGHRA and CDR2 is YSYEKL. V was clipped by 5 bases and J by 6 bases; unmatched bases: 8. The CDR3 sequence is 15 residues long. The CDR3: CASSSSGTSVDTQYF. The CDR3 nucleotides read TGCGCCAGCAGCTCCAGCGGGACTAGCGTGGATACGCAGTATTTT.

The chain is built from TRBV21-1 and TRBJ2-7; the D segment call TRBD1 is taken from the table without a DNA check. TRBV21-1 is a known pseudogene. This CDR3 spans 14 amino acids. In nucleotides, the CDR3 is TGTGCCAGCAGCAAATCAGACAGGGCCTACGAGCAGTACTTC. Translating gives CASSKSDRAYEQYF.

The chain is built from TRBV6-1 and TRBJ2-1; 9 bases are shared with TRBD2. The CDR3 extends over 14 amino acids. Germline V gene sequence: CDR1 MNHNS, CDR2 SASEGT. V lost 6 bases, J lost 1 base, and 1 base stayed unmatched. CDR3 coding DNA: TGTGCCAGCAGGAGCGGGAGGTCCTACAATGAGCAGTTCTTC. This sequence encodes CASRSGRSYNEQFF.

V gene TRBV7-2 combines with J gene TRBJ2-7, with 7 bases that match TRBD1. Germline V CDR1 and CDR2: SGHTA, FQGNSA. The CDR3 is made up of 15 amino acids. Germline trimming cut 5 bases from V and 6 bases from J; bases unmatched to any gene: 13. CDR3 amino acids: CASSPEGGAGREQYF. The CDR3 DNA sequence: TGTGCCAGCAGCCCAGAAGGGGGCGCAGGGCGCGAGCAGTACTTC.

The rearrangement uses TRBV7-6 and TRBJ2-7; 7 positions agree with TRBD2. The germline CDR1 and CDR2 sequences are SGHVS and FNYEAQ. The CDR3 is made up of 15 amino acids. V dropped 8 bases and J dropped 4; count of bases not matched to a gene: 14. CDR3 sequence (DNA): TGTGCCAGCTCTAACCGGGCGGGAGAAGGGTACGAGCAGTACTTC. This encodes CASSNRAGEGYEQYF.

CDR3 region: CASTPARHEQFF. CDR3 in DNA: TGTGCCAGCACCCCGGCCCGCCATGAGCAGTTCTTC. The chain recombines TRBV6-1 with TRBJ2-1; D unclear. The V end lost 7 bases, the J end lost 8 bases, and 12 bases lay between the germline ends. Germline V gene data show CDR1 as MNHNS and CDR2 as SASEGT. This CDR3 comprises 12 residues.